This section outlines one T cell receptor (beta chain) sequence together with its context. TCRdb's table, derived via immunoSEQ multiplex PCR, lists solely in-frame clones and lacks some. Altogether around 450,000 clones are present, about nine tenths being singletons, with the ten largest covering under 0.85%. This sample was taken from a study of blood T cell repertoires in COVID-19. Trimming left V 2 bases short and J 7 bases short, with 3 bases between. CDR3 length: 11 residues. Participant reports of clinical history set cohort assignment. Resolution of symptoms, clearance, or two negative PCRs was present in recovered Cohort 3 donors.

The gene calls are TRBV12-3 or TRBV12-4 and TRBJ2-1; D call uncertain. The TCR sequence derives from a woman between 18 and 29 years old who had recovered from COVID-19. Sequencing was done on a sample of PBMCs or T cells enriched from blood (not recorded which). The CDR3 nucleotides are TGTGCCAGCAGTTTATCTAATGAGCAGTTCTTC. It codes for CASSLSNEQFF.